The 27 T cell receptor beta chains listed next were all sequenced from one sample in a study of vaccination and CD4 T cells after COVID-19. Sequencing of the DNA from cultured CD4+ T cells was carried out with the Oncomine TCR Beta short-read assay. One entry per CDR3 protein, called by TCRdb with MiXCR from the PCR reads. The sample yields around 13,000 distinct CDR3 sequences, approximately 74% seen once. This sample's treatment: roughly ten-day PBMC culture with coronavirus spike peptide pools or control peptides (ViraFEST assay). For these TCRs, the target antigens are not known. The sample in question was CD4+ T cells from blood, cultured in vitro, obtained after SARS-CoV-2 vaccination. These receptors originate from a human donor who received a COVID-19 vaccine.

The chain employs TRBV24-1 and TRBJ1-2, with a possible D match to TRBD1 (6 bases). From germline, CDR1 is KGHDR and CDR2 SFDVKD. The V end was cut by 3 bases, the J end by 3 bases, with 13 bases between. The CDR3 consists of 15 residues. CDR3 in DNA: TGTGCCACCAGTGATCGCATGGGGACATACTATGGCTACACCTTC. Translation gives CATSDRMGTYYGYTF.

This chain joins TRBV2 and TRBJ2-7, with a weak D call TRBD1 (6 bases). The V gene's germline CDR1 is SNHLY and CDR2 FYNNEI. V lost 7 bases and J 4 bases, leaving 8 bases between the germline ends. The CDR3 totals 11 residues. CDR3 residues: CASTRGYEQYF. The CDR3 DNA is TGTGCCAGCACCAGGGGTTACGAGCAGTACTTC.

This clonotype has just a few counts. This rearrangement joins TRBV19 to TRBJ1-1; D is unclear. The ends were cut back, 5 bases at V and 4 bases at J, with 17 bases in the middle. Germline V CDR1 and CDR2: LNHDA, SQIVND (reference sequence). CDR3 length equals 15 residues. CDR3 nucleotides: TGTGCCAGTAGTCAGACCCTCCGGTTAGGCACTGAAGCTTTCTTT. Translation gives CASSQTLRLGTEAFF.

V and J are TRBV12-3 or TRBV12-4 and TRBJ2-1; D unresolved. The CDR3 runs 15 residues. Between the trimmed V and J ends, which lost 3 bases and 5 bases, there was a span of 14 bases. CDR3: CASSFRTSFNNEQFF. The CDR3 coding sequence is TGTGCCAGCAGTTTCCGCACAAGCTTCAACAATGAGCAGTTCTTC.

The chain carries TRBV7-6 and TRBJ2-5, with 10 bases identical to TRBD2. This CDR3 contains 16 residues. Germline values: CDR1 SGHVS, CDR2 FNYEAQ. V gave up 5 bases and J gave up 4 bases; unmatched junction bases: 10. The CDR3 bases are TGTGCCAGCAGCACATTAGCGGGGGGCGGGAGAGAGACCCAGTACTTC. As protein: CASSTLAGGGRETQYF.

This clonotype appeared a single time. CDR3 protein: CASSLGQVFHQPQHF. The DNA for the CDR3 is TGTGCCAGCAGTTTGGGTCAGGTGTTTCATCAGCCCCAGCATTTT. The genes are TRBV12-3 or TRBV12-4 and TRBJ1-5; D not resolved. Trimming stripped 3 bases from V and 5 bases from J, with 14 bases between. CDR3 length: 15 amino acids.

The chain employs TRBV7-9 and TRBJ2-2, with 8 bases fitting TRBD1. Germline values: CDR1 SEHNR, CDR2 FQNEAQ (reference sequence). This CDR3 is 15 amino acids long. After removal of 4 bases from V and 1 base from J, the junction contained 2 bases not matched to a gene. In nucleotides, the CDR3 is TGTGCCAGCAGCTCACAGGGGGGGAACACCGGGGAGCTGTTTTTT. Translating it yields CASSSQGGNTGELFF.

The rearrangement uses TRBV20-1 and TRBJ2-7, with D uncertain. The germline V gene has CDR1 DFQATT and CDR2 SNEGSKA (reference sequence). The ends were cut back, 6 bases at V and 0 bases at J, with 6 bases in the middle. The CDR3 is 11 amino acids. CDR3 bases: TGCAGTGCGGGCGGCTCCTACGAGCAGTACTTC. It translates to CSAGGSYEQYF.

The CDR3: CASSERDFYGYTF. The CDR3, as DNA: TGTGCCAGCAGTGAGAGGGACTTCTATGGCTACACCTTC. The J gene is TRBJ1-2, the V gene TRBV6-1; perhaps TRBD1 as D (5 bases). Between the trimmed V and J ends, which lost 3 bases and 4 bases, there was a span of 9 bases. This CDR3 is built from 13 residues. CDR1 is MNHNS and CDR2 is SASEGT in the germline V gene.

V usage is TRBV10-3 and J usage is TRBJ1-4; D remains unclear. CDR1 is ENHRY and CDR2 is SYGVKD in the germline V gene. The CDR3 is 19 amino acids. V lost 3 bases and J lost 4, with 24 bases in between. The CDR3, as DNA: TGTGCCATCAGTGAATGGCAGCTTCCAACTTCGGGTCATAATGAAAAACTGTTTTTT. This translates into CAISEWQLPTSGHNEKLFF.

This clonotype occurred a few times. The chain employs TRBV20-1 and TRBJ1-3, with 8 bases matching TRBD1. This CDR3 has 14 residues. In germline, CDR1 is DFQATT, CDR2 SNEGSKA (reference sequence). V lost 0 bases to trimming and J lost 4 bases; unmatched junction nucleotides: 2. The CDR3 region has the DNA TGCAGTGCTAGAGACCAGGGGGCAGGAAACACCATATATTTT. This translates into CSARDQGAGNTIYF.

In DNA, the CDR3 is TGTGCCAGCAGTCAATTCGGGACTGGACTGAACACTGAAGCTTTCTTT. Its protein is CASSQFGTGLNTEAFF. The chain joins TRBV6-1 to TRBJ1-1; D is possibly TRBD1 (5 bases). The CDR3 is made up of 16 amino acids. Germline assignment: CDR1 MNHNS and CDR2 SASEGT. Trimming cost V 5 bases and J 0 bases, with 16 bases left between them.

The chain combines TRBV30 with TRBJ1-1; 7 nucleotides agree with TRBD1. The length of the CDR3 is 17 residues. The V gene's germline CDR1 is GTSNPN and CDR2 SVGIG (reference sequence). With V trimmed by 4 bases and J by 0 bases, 14 bases remained unmatched. The CDR3 bases are TGTGCCTGGACCAACAGGGGCTCGATCTCTATGAACACTGAAGCTTTCTTT. Encoded protein: CAWTNRGSISMNTEAFF.

The rearrangement joins TRBV24-1 to TRBJ1-5; D is unresolved. The CDR3 contains 18 residues. Trimming shortened V by 5 bases and J by 4 bases, and 23 bases separated the two germline ends. Germline CDR1 KGHDR, CDR2 SFDVKD. DNA for the CDR3: TGTGCCACCAGTGCCCCGGAAGGGCCGAAGACAATTAATCAGCCCCAGCATTTT. It specifies CATSAPEGPKTINQPQHF.

This rearrangement joins TRBV18 to TRBJ2-5; tentative D call: TRBD2 (5 bases). The CDR3 extends over 14 amino acids. The germline CDR1 and CDR2 sequences are KGHSH and LQKENI. Trimming took off 0 bases at V and 2 bases at J, with 7 bases between the two ends. The CDR3 protein is CASSPPRGQETQYF. The CDR3 region has the DNA TGTGCCAGCTCACCACCCCGGGGACAAGAGACCCAGTACTTC.

The chain has TRBV19 and TRBJ1-2; 8 bases are a match to TRBD1. Trimming took 7 bases from V and 9 from J; bases not matched to a gene: 7. The CDR3 extends over 12 amino acids. CDR1 and CDR2 (germline): LNHDA, SQIVND (reference sequence). This chain's CDR3 is CASNQDRASYTF. CDR3 sequence (DNA): TGTGCCAGTAACCAGGACAGGGCAAGCTACACCTTC.

The chain uses TRBV14 and TRBJ1-6; no firm D call. Per the germline V gene, CDR1 is SGHDN and CDR2 is FVKESK. This CDR3 has 14 amino acids. The V gene lost 3 bases and the J gene lost 0 bases, with 3 bases spanning the gap. CDR3 loop: CASSHDSYNSPLHF. DNA for the CDR3: TGTGCCAGCAGCCACGACTCCTATAATTCACCCCTCCACTTT.

This chain uses TRBV20-1 with TRBJ2-5; D is possibly TRBD2 (6 bases). The CDR3 covers 14 residues. Between the trimmed V and J ends, which lost 0 bases and 5 bases, there was a span of 13 bases. CDR1 and CDR2 from the germline V gene are DFQATT and SNEGSKA (reference sequence). CDR3 coding DNA: TGCAGTGCTAGAGATATGCCGGGGGACGAGACCCAGTACTTC. Its translation is CSARDMPGDETQYF.

The sample holds one count of this clonotype. This chain joins TRBV4-2 and TRBJ2-2, with D tentatively TRBD1 or TRBD2 (5 bases each). Germline values: CDR1 LGHNA, CDR2 YNFKEQ. Trimming cost V 1 base and J 3 bases, with 12 bases left between them. CDR3 length equals 16 residues. Written as DNA, the CDR3 is TGTGCCAGCAGCCAAGTTAACGGGGCCGACACCGGGGAGCTGTTTTTT. Encoded protein: CASSQVNGADTGELFF.

This clonotype was seen a handful of times. The V gene is TRBV21-1, the J gene TRBJ2-3; the DNA was not used to check the table's D call, TRBD1. TRBV21-1 is a documented pseudogene. The CDR3 consists of 16 residues. The CDR3 region is CASAPGASLASDTQYF. The CDR3 DNA sequence: TGTGCCAGCGCGCCAGGGGCCAGTTTGGCCTCAGATACGCAGTATTTT.

This chain uses TRBV7-2 with TRBJ2-3; TRBD2 is a possible D gene (5 bases). This CDR3 contains 13 residues. Per germline, CDR1 SGHTA and CDR2 FQGNSA. The V end lost 1 base, the J end lost 6 bases, and 8 bases lay between the germline ends. Here the CDR3 DNA reads TGTGCCAGCAGCTTAGGCTCGGGGGATACGCAGTATTTT. It codes for CASSLGSGDTQYF. The variable domain in full, with the rest retrieved from reference TRBV7-2 and TRBJ2-3, is GAGVSQSPSNKVTEKGKDVELRCDPISGHTALYWYRQSLGQGLEFLIYFQGNSAPDKSGLPSDRFSAERTGGSVSTLTIQRTQQEDSAVYLCASSLGSGDTQYFGPGTRLTVL.

V gene TRBV20-1 combines with J gene TRBJ2-3, with 11 positions matching TRBD2. Germline trimming cut 7 bases from V and 3 bases from J; bases unmatched to any gene: 6. The length of the CDR3 is 14 residues. The germline V gene encodes CDR1 DFQATT and CDR2 SNEGSKA (reference sequence). CDR3 sequence reads: CSVISGGATDTQYF. The CDR3 nucleotides read TGCAGTGTAATTAGCGGGGGGGCTACAGATACGCAGTATTTT.

The V call is TRBV12-3 or TRBV12-4, the J call TRBJ1-6; 7 positions match TRBD1. The CDR3 is 13 residues long. With 4 bases clipped from V and 7 bases from J, the junction kept 1 base outside the gene matches. CDR3 nucleotides: TGTGCCAGCAGTTCGACAGGGAATTCACCCCTCCACTTT. Protein product: CASSSTGNSPLHF.

The gene calls are TRBV6-5 and TRBJ1-6; D is unresolved. The CDR3 is 15 residues long. The ends were cut back, 3 bases at V and 5 bases at J, with 11 bases in the middle. The germline CDR1 and CDR2 sequences are MNHEY and SVGAGI. CDR3 bases: TGTGCCAGCAGTTATCGGACGGCTGATAATTCACCCCTCCACTTT. This codes for CASSYRTADNSPLHF.

The V gene is TRBV30, the J gene TRBJ1-1; tentatively, D is TRBD1 (6 bases). Germline values: CDR1 GTSNPN, CDR2 SVGIG (reference sequence). V gave up 2 bases and J gave up 9 bases, with 16 bases separating them. The CDR3 has 13 amino acids. CDR3 in DNA: TGTGCCTGGAGTACCTCCCTCGGGGGGCAAGCTTTCTTT. As protein: CAWSTSLGGQAFF.

The chain links TRBV24-1 to TRBJ1-2, with a possible D match to TRBD1 (5 bases). V was cut by 6 bases and J by 4 bases, with 8 bases left in between. Per germline, CDR1 KGHDR and CDR2 SFDVKD. CDR3 length: 12 amino acids. The DNA of the CDR3 is TGTGCCACCAGTCCGGGGGGCTATGGCTACACCTTC. Encoded protein: CATSPGGYGYTF.

This clonotype has a single count. The chain has TRBV24-1 and TRBJ1-5; maybe TRBD1 (5 bases). Trimming took off 5 bases at V and 1 base at J, with 11 bases between the two ends. CDR1 and CDR2 (germline): KGHDR, SFDVKD. This CDR3 comprises 15 residues. CDR3 region: CATSVRGASNQPQHF. The CDR3 DNA reads as TGTGCCACCAGTGTGAGGGGCGCAAGCAATCAGCCCCAGCATTTT.